This T cell receptor (beta chain) emerged from a study of technical replicates of blood from a handful of donors (dated by TCRdb to about 2017). The method was the immunoSEQ multiplex PCR assay. The table comes from immuneACCESS by way of TCRdb, which keeps in-frame sequences with V and J called. Part of the clones is missing from these tables; in studies checked, under half for an unresolved V gene and the rest for unknown reasons. In this sample the table shows around 100,000 clones, about 95% of which occur a single time. In total, the top ten clones hold over 0.25% of the sample. About this clone: There is no known antigen for this receptor. The input lacks base qualities; no much larger clone sits a single base away.

The specimen sequenced was T cells isolated from PBMCs. This TCR was recovered from a human donor in good health.

The DNA sequence reads TGTGCCAGCAGCTTAGTAGGCGGGACTGGAAACACCATATATTTT. It specifies CASSLVGGTGNTIYF. This chain joins TRBV11-3 to TRBJ1-3, with the identity of the D gene unclear. V lost 1 base and J lost 2 bases; the stretch between them is 9 bases long. Reading the germline V gene gives CDR1 SGHNT and CDR2 YENEEA. The CDR3 spans 15 residues, from the cysteine through the phenylalanine. Only the CDR3 region is kept as DNA, spanning 45 bases read in frame from base 1.